This T cell receptor (beta chain) emerged from a study of blood T cell repertoires in COVID-19. About the research overall: Samples came from the United States, Italy and Spain, spanning acute and convalescent COVID-19. Sample material is recorded as cDNA or gDNA derived from T cells, B-cell-depleted T cells, or PBMCs.

Produced via immunoSEQ multiplex PCR; TCRdb's table is partial and in-frame only. This table holds over 25,000 clones, approximately 85% found once. The germline V gene encodes CDR1 SGHNT and CDR2 YYREEE (reference sequence). Trimming cost V 3 bases and J 1 base; bases outside gene matches: 4. This CDR3 has 15 amino acids. The clonotype comes from a human donor in a cohort sampled during active COVID-19. Sequenced sample: peripheral blood. This sequence joins TRBV5-4 and TRBJ1-1; 9 bases are shared with TRBD1. The CDR3 here is CASSYRTGANTEAFF. CDR3 coding DNA: TGTGCCAGCAGCTACCGGACAGGGGCGAACACTGAAGCTTTCTTT.